This record covers a single T cell receptor beta chain. This sample is part of a study of blood T cell repertoires in COVID-19. The method was immunoSEQ multiplex PCR; TCRdb's version includes in-frame clones alone and lacks a portion of them. This sample has approximately 110,000 clones, with 84% found just once. The CDR3 is 15 amino acids. Germline V gene sequence: CDR1 SGHRS, CDR2 YFSETQ. Unmatched junction bases numbered 10, after V lost 4 bases and J lost 5 bases. Sample: peripheral blood. This clonotype originated in a woman older than 75 with active or convalescent COVID-19. The chain employs TRBV5-1 and TRBJ2-7, with TRBD1 identical over 9 bases. CDR3 sequence reads: CASSEVGQGVHEQYF. Written as DNA, the CDR3 is TGCGCCAGCAGCGAAGTGGGACAGGGTGTTCACGAGCAGTACTTC.